This T cell receptor (beta chain) was found in a study of blood T cell repertoires in COVID-19. Study context: Both acute and convalescent COVID-19 samples were obtained from the United States, Italy and Spain. T cells, B-cell-depleted T cells, or PBMCs supplied cDNA or gDNA.

The V gene's germline CDR1 is MGHRA and CDR2 YSYEKL. The CDR3 has 16 amino acids. Trimming shortened V by 0 bases and J by 0 bases, and 9 bases separated the two germline ends. Original processing methods: Nucleated cell counts were estimated from reference gene primer amplification. Sequenced by immunoSEQ multiplex PCR; TCRdb stores in-frame clones only, minus some. That table supplies the V and J calls and clone size; D and trimming were determined from the DNA. The sample holds about 7,000 clones; 86% are singletons and the top ten take under 20%. What was sequenced was peripheral blood. The origin of this receptor is a woman aged 55-69 years with active COVID-19. J is TRBJ2-1 and V is TRBV4-1, with D possibly being TRBD2 (6 bases). The CDR3: CASSQDLTSSYNEQFF. DNA for the CDR3: TGCGCCAGCAGCCAAGATCTGACTAGCTCCTACAATGAGCAGTTCTTC.